Following are 21 T cell receptor beta chains from one sample sequenced in a study of CD8 T cells in Susac syndrome. An input of about 0.5 to 1 ug of RNA was subjected to reverse transcription using random hexamers. TCRdb redid the calling of the immunoSEQ multiplex PCR reads with MiXCR, one entry per CDR3 protein. The sample consists of 75,000 to 95,000 distinct CDR3 sequences, 91% of them appearing once. Sequences were obtained from CD8+ T cells from PBMCs. The source of these receptors is a human donor with multiple sclerosis.

J is TRBJ2-1 and V is TRBV12-3 or TRBV12-4, with 7 positions matching TRBD2. The CDR3 has 14 residues. V was pared by 5 bases and J by 10 bases, with 11 bases of the junction left unmatched. CDR3 coding DNA: TGTGCCAGCAGTACCCACGCGGGAGCGGGCGAGCAGTTCTTC. This encodes CASSTHAGAGEQFF.

This clonotype was observed once. The V and J genes are TRBV5-8 and TRBJ2-3; no reliable D call. The ends were cut back, 8 bases at V and 2 bases at J, with 15 bases in the middle. CDR3 length: 14 residues. Per the germline V gene, CDR1 is SGHTS and CDR2 is YDEGEE. CDR3 nucleotides: TGTGCCAGTTCTATCGGCCCTTTCACAGATACGCAGTATTTT. Translated: CASSIGPFTDTQYF.

This clonotype was found once. J is TRBJ2-2 and V is TRBV6-5; D unresolved. Germline loops: CDR1 MNHEY, CDR2 SVGAGI. The CDR3 runs to 15 residues. The V and J ends lost 0 bases and 2 bases respectively, with 7 bases between them. The CDR3 reads CASSYSTGNTGELFF. The CDR3 nucleotides are TGTGCCAGCAGTTACTCAACCGGTAACACCGGGGAGCTGTTTTTT.

The chain joins TRBV3-1 to TRBJ2-5; 8 nucleotides line up with TRBD1. V dropped 1 base and J dropped 0; count of bases not matched to a gene: 4. The CDR3 loop spans 16 amino acids. Germline CDR1 is LGHDT and CDR2 is YNNKEL (reference sequence). CDR3 DNA sequence: TGTGCCAGCAGCCAAGGGACAGGGAGCTACCAAGAGACCCAGTACTTC. This gives the protein CASSQGTGSYQETQYF.

The chain uses TRBV30 and TRBJ1-6; D is unresolved. The V gene lost 2 bases and the J gene lost 4 bases, with 6 bases spanning the gap. Germline V lookup: CDR1 GTSNPN, CDR2 SVGIG (reference sequence). The CDR3 is made up of 13 amino acids. CDR3 sequence (DNA): TGTGCCTGGAGTCTGGGGTATAATTCACCCCTCCACTTT. The encoded protein is CAWSLGYNSPLHF.

This chain joins TRBV11-2 and TRBJ2-2; possibly TRBD1 or TRBD2 for D (5 bases each). The CDR3 has 16 amino acids. Germline V gene lookup returns CDR1 SGHAT and CDR2 FQNNGV. The V gene lost 3 bases and the J gene lost 2 bases, with 13 bases spanning the gap. CDR3 amino acids: CASSFQWGTNTGELFF. The CDR3 coding sequence is TGTGCCAGCAGCTTCCAGTGGGGGACCAACACCGGGGAGCTGTTTTTT.

This clonotype was found once. The chain combines TRBV6-1 with TRBJ2-3; D unclear. Germline V lookup: CDR1 MNHNS, CDR2 SASEGT. V dropped 2 bases and J dropped 0 bases, with 9 bases sitting between them. There are 15 residues in the CDR3. CDR3 sequence: CASSESVGSTDTQYF. CDR3 bases: TGTGCCAGCAGTGAATCCGTCGGAAGCACAGATACGCAGTATTTT.

This clonotype was observed a single time. This chain joins TRBV12-3 or TRBV12-4 and TRBJ2-3; 8 bases map to TRBD1. This CDR3 has 15 amino acids. V was pared by 3 bases and J by 3 bases, with 5 bases of the junction left unmatched. The CDR3 sequence: CASSLVQGGTDTQYF. The CDR3 nucleotides read TGTGCCAGCAGTTTGGTACAGGGGGGTACAGATACGCAGTATTTT.

The V and J genes are TRBV9 and TRBJ1-1; the D is unclear. The germline V and J ends were trimmed by 0 bases and 5 bases, with 11 bases remaining between them. Looked up from germline, CDR1 is SGDLS and CDR2 is YYNGEE. The CDR3 sequence is 14 residues long. The CDR3 DNA reads TGTGCCAGCAGCGTAGTACTGGGTTGGACTGAAGCTTTCTTT. It encodes CASSVVLGWTEAFF. The full variable domain, with the rest looked up from reference TRBV9 and TRBJ1-1, is DSGVTQTPKHLITATGQRVTLRCSPRSGDLSVYWYQQSLDQGLQFLIQYYNGEERAKGNILERFSAQQFPDLHSELNLSSLELGDSALYFCASSVVLGWTEAFFGQGTRLTVV.

This clonotype was found once. The chain couples TRBV4-1 to TRBJ1-2, with D possibly TRBD1 on 6 matching bases. The CDR3 is 16 amino acids. Germline CDR1 MGHRA, CDR2 YSYEKL. Trimming stripped 4 bases from V and 6 bases from J, with 21 bases between. The CDR3 nucleotides read TGCGCCAGCAGCCTCTTGGGGGGCGCGGTGTGGAATGGCTACACCTTC. It encodes CASSLLGGAVWNGYTF.

This chain joins TRBV11-2 and TRBJ2-7; 10 nucleotides line up with TRBD2. Looked up from germline, CDR1 is SGHAT and CDR2 is FQNNGV. The CDR3 runs to 17 residues. Losses at the gene ends were 4 bases for V and 0 bases for J; bases not matched to a gene: 9. CDR3 in amino acids: CASSSLPLAGASYEQYF. The CDR3 DNA is TGTGCCAGCAGCTCCCTCCCGCTAGCGGGAGCCTCCTACGAGCAGTACTTC.

The chain joins TRBV7-9 to TRBJ2-3, with a weak D call TRBD2 (6 bases). The germline gives CDR1 SEHNR, CDR2 FQNEAQ (reference sequence). The CDR3 sequence is 15 residues long. The V and J ends lost 3 bases and 1 base respectively, with 11 bases between them. The CDR3 DNA reads TGTGCCAGCAGCTTTTGGGCGGGGCGCACAGATACGCAGTATTTT. It encodes CASSFWAGRTDTQYF. The variable domain in full, with the rest retrieved from reference TRBV7-9 and TRBJ2-3, is DTGVSQNPRHKITKRGQNVTFRCDPISEHNRLYWYRQTLGQGPEFLTYFQNEAQLEKSRLLSDRFSAERPKGSFSTLEIQRTEQGDSAMYLCASSFWAGRTDTQYFGPGTRLTVL.

Only one count was recorded for this clonotype. The CDR3 DNA follows: TGTGCCAGCAGCTTGGTTCCGGGGAGGGTTGGCAATCAGCCCCAGCATTTT. It is translated as CASSLVPGRVGNQPQHF. The chain carries TRBV5-5 and TRBJ1-5; no definite D call. V dropped 0 bases and J dropped 2 bases, with 15 bases sitting between them. The germline gives CDR1 SGHKS, CDR2 YYEKEE (reference sequence). The CDR3 runs 17 residues. Full variable domain (missing parts from reference TRBV5-5 and TRBJ1-5): DAGVTQSPTHLIKTRGQQVTLRCSPISGHKSVSWYQQVLGQGPQFIFQYYEKEERGRGNFPDRFSARQFPNYSSELNVNALLLGDSALYLCASSLVPGRVGNQPQHFGDGTRLSIL.

V is TRBV27 and J is TRBJ1-2; 8 bases line up with TRBD1. Germline V gives CDR1 MNHEY, CDR2 SMNVEV (reference sequence). The CDR3 contains 14 residues. The J segment lost 6 bases and the V segment lost 1 base, leaving 4 bases of the junction unmatched. The CDR3 is CASSLWAQGDGYTF. In DNA, the CDR3 is TGTGCCAGCAGTTTATGGGCACAGGGGGATGGCTACACCTTC.

V is TRBV7-9 and J is TRBJ2-3; 8 bases map to TRBD1. CDR3 length equals 17 residues. In germline, CDR1 is SEHNR, CDR2 FQNEAQ (reference sequence). The ends lost 2 bases at V and 7 bases at J; junction bases unmatched: 14. The CDR3 is CASSLSHRTGMGYTQYF. CDR3 DNA: TGTGCCAGCAGCTTAAGTCACCGGACAGGGATGGGATATACGCAGTATTTT.

The chain joins TRBV7-3 to TRBJ2-1; 9 bases fit TRBD2. J lost 8 bases, V lost 2 bases, and 7 bases had no gene match. Germline V CDR1 and CDR2: SGHTA, FQGTGA. This CDR3 comprises 15 residues. The CDR3 region has the DNA TGTGCCAGCAGCTTAGCGGGAGGGCAGTCCCATGAGCAGTTCTTC. Its protein is CASSLAGGQSHEQFF.

The rearrangement uses TRBV6-5 and TRBJ2-3; D is unclear. The germline CDR1 and CDR2 sequences are MNHEY and SVGAGI. The length of the CDR3 is 13 residues. V was cut by 2 bases and J by 2 bases, with 5 bases left in between. The CDR3 region is CASSYGYTDTQYF. DNA for the CDR3: TGTGCCAGCAGTTACGGCTACACAGATACGCAGTATTTT.

V usage is TRBV13 and J usage is TRBJ2-1; D is unresolved. From germline, CDR1 is PRHDT and CDR2 FYEKMQ (reference sequence). V gave up 4 bases and J gave up 7 bases, with 11 bases separating them. There are 13 residues in the CDR3. The CDR3 is CASSSFDWNEQFF. The CDR3 DNA follows: TGTGCCAGCAGCTCCTTCGACTGGAATGAGCAGTTCTTC.

The CDR3 protein is CASSTKTGWGETQYF. The CDR3 region has the DNA TGTGCCAGCAGCACTAAGACCGGATGGGGAGAGACCCAGTACTTC. The chain carries TRBV5-6 and TRBJ2-5, with D unclear. CDR1 and CDR2 (germline): SGHDT, YYEEEE. This CDR3 contains 15 residues. V lost 4 bases and J 4 bases, leaving 17 bases between the germline ends.

This clonotype was detected only a few times. This sequence joins TRBV27 and TRBJ2-7, with 10 bases identical to TRBD2. Unmatched junction bases numbered 7, after V lost 3 bases and J lost 2 bases. The CDR3 extends over 16 amino acids. Germline V lookup: CDR1 MNHEY, CDR2 SMNVEV (reference sequence). CDR3 bases: TGTGCCAGCAGTTTGGCTGGGACTAGCGTAACCTACGAGCAGTACTTC. Amino acid sequence: CASSLAGTSVTYEQYF.

The chain recombines TRBV3-1 with TRBJ2-7; tentatively, D is TRBD2 (6 bases). V shed 0 bases and J shed 4 bases, with 13 bases lying between them. The CDR3 consists of 15 residues. Germline V CDR1 and CDR2: LGHDT, YNNKEL (reference sequence). This CDR3 reads CASSQEGRGGYEQYF. In nucleotides, the CDR3 is TGTGCCAGCAGCCAAGAAGGGCGGGGCGGGTACGAGCAGTACTTC.